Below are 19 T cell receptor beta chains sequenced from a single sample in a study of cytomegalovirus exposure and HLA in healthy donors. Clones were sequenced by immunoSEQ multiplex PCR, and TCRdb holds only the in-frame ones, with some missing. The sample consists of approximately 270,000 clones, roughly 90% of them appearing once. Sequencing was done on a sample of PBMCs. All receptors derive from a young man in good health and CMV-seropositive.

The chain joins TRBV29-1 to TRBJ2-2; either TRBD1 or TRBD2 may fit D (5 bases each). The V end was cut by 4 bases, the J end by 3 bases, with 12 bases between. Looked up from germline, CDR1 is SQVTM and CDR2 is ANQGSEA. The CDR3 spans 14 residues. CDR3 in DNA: TGCAGCGTTGTTGAGGGGTCATACACCGGGGAGCTGTTTTTT. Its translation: CSVVEGSYTGELFF.

CDR3 sequence reads: CASSQESVIGPQMYNYGYTF. The DNA of the CDR3 is TGTGCCAGCAGCCAAGAAAGTGTAATCGGCCCCCAAATGTATAACTATGGCTACACCTTC. V and J are TRBV14 and TRBJ1-2, with D unresolved. Germline V gene data show CDR1 as SGHDN and CDR2 as FVKESK. Trimming stripped 0 bases from V and 1 base from J, with 24 bases between. CDR3 length equals 20 residues.

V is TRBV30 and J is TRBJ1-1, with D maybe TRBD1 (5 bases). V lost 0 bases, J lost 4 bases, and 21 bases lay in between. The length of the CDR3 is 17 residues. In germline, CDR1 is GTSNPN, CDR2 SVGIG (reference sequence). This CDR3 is CAWSVPGLRGVSTEAFF. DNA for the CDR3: TGTGCCTGGAGTGTACCCGGACTGAGAGGGGTAAGCACTGAAGCTTTCTTT.

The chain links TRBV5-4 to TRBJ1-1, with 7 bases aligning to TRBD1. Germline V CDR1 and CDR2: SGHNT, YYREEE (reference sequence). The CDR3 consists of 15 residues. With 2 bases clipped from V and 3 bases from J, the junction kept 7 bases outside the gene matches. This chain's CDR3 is CASSFDRAVDTEAFF. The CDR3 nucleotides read TGTGCCAGCAGCTTTGACAGGGCCGTGGACACTGAAGCTTTCTTT.

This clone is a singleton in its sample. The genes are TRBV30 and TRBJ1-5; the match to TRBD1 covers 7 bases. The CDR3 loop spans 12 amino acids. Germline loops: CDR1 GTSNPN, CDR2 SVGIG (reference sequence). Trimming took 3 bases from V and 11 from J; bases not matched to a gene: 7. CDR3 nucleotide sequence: TGTGCCTGGAGAAAGTCGGGGACAGCCCAGCATTTT. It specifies CAWRKSGTAQHF.

The CDR3 protein is CATSGPGEEKLFF. CDR3 bases: TGTGCCACCTCCGGGCCGGGAGAGGAAAAACTGTTTTTT. The chain recombines TRBV5-4 with TRBJ1-4; D is uncertain. This CDR3 is 13 amino acids long. From germline, CDR1 is SGHNT and CDR2 YYREEE (reference sequence). Trimming stripped 9 bases from V and 8 bases from J, with 17 bases between.

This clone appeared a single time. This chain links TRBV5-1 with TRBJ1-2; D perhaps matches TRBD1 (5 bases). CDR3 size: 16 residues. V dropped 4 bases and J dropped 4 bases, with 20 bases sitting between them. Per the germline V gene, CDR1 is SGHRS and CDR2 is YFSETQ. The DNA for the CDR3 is TGCGCCAGCAGCGCAGGGTCCCGGGGTTTAGGCTATGGCTACACCTTC. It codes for CASSAGSRGLGYGYTF. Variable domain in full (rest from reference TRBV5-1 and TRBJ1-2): KAGVTQTPRYLIKTRGQQVTLSCSPISGHRSVSWYQQTPGQGLQFLFEYFSETQRNKGNFPGRFSGRQFSNSRSEMNVSTLELGDSALYLCASSAGSRGLGYGYTFGSGTRLTVV.

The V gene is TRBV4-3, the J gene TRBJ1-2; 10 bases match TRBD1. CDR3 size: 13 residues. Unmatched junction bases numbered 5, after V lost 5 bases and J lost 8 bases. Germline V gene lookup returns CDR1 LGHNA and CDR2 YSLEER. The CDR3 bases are TGCGCCAGCAGCACTGACAGGGGGCAAGGCTACACCTTC. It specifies CASSTDRGQGYTF.

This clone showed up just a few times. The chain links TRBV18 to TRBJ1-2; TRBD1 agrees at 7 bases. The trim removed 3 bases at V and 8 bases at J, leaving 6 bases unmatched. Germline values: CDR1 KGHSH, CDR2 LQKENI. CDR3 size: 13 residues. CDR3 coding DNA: TGTGCCAGCTCACCTGGGACAGAATGGGGCTACACCTTC. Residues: CASSPGTEWGYTF.

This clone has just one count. CDR3 bases: TGTGCCAGTAGTATGGCAACGAAATACAATGAGCAGTTCTTC. Translated: CASSMATKYNEQFF. J is TRBJ2-1 and V is TRBV19; D call uncertain. The CDR3 runs 14 residues. V was trimmed by 3 bases and J by 4 bases, leaving 10 bases between them. Looked up from germline, CDR1 is LNHDA and CDR2 is SQIVND (reference sequence). The full variable domain, with the rest looked up from reference TRBV19 and TRBJ2-1, is DGGITQSPKYLFRKEGQNVTLSCEQNLNHDAMYWYRQDPGQGLRLIYYSQIVNDFQKGDIAEGYSVSREKKESFPLTVTSAQKNPTAFYLCASSMATKYNEQFFGPGTRLTVL.

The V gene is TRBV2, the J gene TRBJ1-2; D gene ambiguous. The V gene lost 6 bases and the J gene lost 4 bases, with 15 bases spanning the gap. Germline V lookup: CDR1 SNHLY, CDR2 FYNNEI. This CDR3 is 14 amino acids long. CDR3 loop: CASRPVGRTYGYTF. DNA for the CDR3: TGTGCCAGCAGGCCGGTAGGACGGACCTATGGCTACACCTTC.

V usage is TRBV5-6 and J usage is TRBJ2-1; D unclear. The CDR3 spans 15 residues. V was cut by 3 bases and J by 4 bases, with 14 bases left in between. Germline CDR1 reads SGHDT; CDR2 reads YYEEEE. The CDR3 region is CASSSTGFEYNEQFF. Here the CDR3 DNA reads TGTGCCAGCAGCTCCACGGGCTTCGAGTACAATGAGCAGTTCTTC.

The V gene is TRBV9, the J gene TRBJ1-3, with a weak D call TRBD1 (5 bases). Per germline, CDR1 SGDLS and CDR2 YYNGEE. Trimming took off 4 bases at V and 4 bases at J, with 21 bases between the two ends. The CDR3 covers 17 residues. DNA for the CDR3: TGTGCCAGCAGCCCCTCCGGACACCCGTTGGTGGGAAACACCATATATTTT. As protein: CASSPSGHPLVGNTIYF.

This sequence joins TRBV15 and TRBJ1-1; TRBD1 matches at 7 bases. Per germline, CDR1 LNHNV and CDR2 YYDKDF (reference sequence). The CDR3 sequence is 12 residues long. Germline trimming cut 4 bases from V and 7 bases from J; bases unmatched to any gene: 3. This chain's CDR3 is CATSTGDSEAFF. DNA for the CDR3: TGTGCCACCAGCACGGGGGACAGTGAAGCTTTCTTT.

Written as DNA, the CDR3 is TGTGCCTGGAGTGTAGGGCCAGGGGACAATCAGCCCCAGCATTTT. Protein sequence: CAWSVGPGDNQPQHF. The gene calls are TRBV30 and TRBJ1-5; possibly TRBD1 for D (6 bases). CDR3 size: 15 residues. Germline V gives CDR1 GTSNPN, CDR2 SVGIG (reference sequence). V dropped 0 bases and J dropped 3 bases, with 12 bases sitting between them.

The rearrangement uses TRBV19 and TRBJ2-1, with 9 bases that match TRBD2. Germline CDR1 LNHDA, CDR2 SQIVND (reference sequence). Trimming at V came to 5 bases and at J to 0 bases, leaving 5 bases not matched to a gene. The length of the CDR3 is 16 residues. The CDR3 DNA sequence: TGTGCCAGTAGTGGACTAGCGAAATTCTCCTACAATGAGCAGTTCTTC. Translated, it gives CASSGLAKFSYNEQFF.

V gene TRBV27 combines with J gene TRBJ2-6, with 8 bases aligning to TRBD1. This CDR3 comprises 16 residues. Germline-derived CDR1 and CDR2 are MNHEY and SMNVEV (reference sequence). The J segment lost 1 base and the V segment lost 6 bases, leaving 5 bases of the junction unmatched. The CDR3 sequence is CASSPGTGSGANVLTF. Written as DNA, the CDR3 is TGTGCCAGCAGCCCCGGGACAGGATCTGGGGCCAACGTCCTGACTTTC.

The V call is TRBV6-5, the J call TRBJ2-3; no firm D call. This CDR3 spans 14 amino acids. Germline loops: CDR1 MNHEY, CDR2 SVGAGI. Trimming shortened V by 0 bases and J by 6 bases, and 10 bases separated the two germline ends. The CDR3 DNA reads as TGTGCCAGCAGTTACTCGAGGCTATCGGATACGCAGTATTTT. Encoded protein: CASSYSRLSDTQYF.

The CDR3 DNA is TGCAGCGTGGGGGGGGGCCCGAACACTGAAGCTTTCTTT. Protein product: CSVGGGPNTEAFF. This chain uses TRBV29-1 with TRBJ1-1; tentative D call: TRBD1 (6 bases). The V gene lost 6 bases and the J gene lost 1 base, with 12 bases spanning the gap. Per the germline V gene, CDR1 is SQVTM and CDR2 is ANQGSEA. The length of the CDR3 is 13 residues.